This TCR beta chain derives from a study of identical twins. The germline V gene has CDR1 SNHLY and CDR2 FYNNEI. The CDR3 sequence is 15 residues long. V lost 6 bases to trimming and J lost 8 bases; unmatched junction nucleotides: 10. A universal primer site was created by template switching, with the cDNA bearing unique molecular identifiers. TCRdb itself ran the 5' RACE reads through MiXCR, one entry per CDR3 protein. Of about 240,000 distinct CDR3 sequences in the sample, about 7.5% were seen once. This clonotype was recorded at least ten times. In addition, the sample was reused for a study of yellow fever vaccine responses in identical twins.

The sample taken for sequencing was CD8+ T cells sorted from blood. The chain couples TRBV2 to TRBJ2-1; 10 nucleotides agree with TRBD2. The sequence came from a woman between 18 and 30 years old in good health. In nucleotides, the CDR3 is TGTGCCAGCAGAAAACGAGCGGGAGGGCCAGATGAGCAGTTCTTC. It translates to CASRKRAGGPDEQFF.